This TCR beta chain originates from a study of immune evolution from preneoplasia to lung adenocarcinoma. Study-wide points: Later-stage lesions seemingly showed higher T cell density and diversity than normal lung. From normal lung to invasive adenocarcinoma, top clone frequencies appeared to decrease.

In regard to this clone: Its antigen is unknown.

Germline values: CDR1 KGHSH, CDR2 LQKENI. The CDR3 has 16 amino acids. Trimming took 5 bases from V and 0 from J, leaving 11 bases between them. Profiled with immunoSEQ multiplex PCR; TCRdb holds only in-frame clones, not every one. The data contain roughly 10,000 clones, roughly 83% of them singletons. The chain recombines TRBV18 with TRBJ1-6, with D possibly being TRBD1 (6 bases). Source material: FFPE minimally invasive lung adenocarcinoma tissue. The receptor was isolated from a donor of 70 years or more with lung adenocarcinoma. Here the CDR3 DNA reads TGTGCCAGCTCAGCCACAGGGAGCTCCTATAATTCACCCCTCCACTTT. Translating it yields CASSATGSSYNSPLHF.